This is a list of T cell receptor beta chains from one sample in a study of a mutant IDH1 vaccine in newly diagnosed glioma. These receptors are not linked to any known antigen. The assay was immunoSEQ multiplex PCR, and TCRdb's table has in-frame clones only and misses some. Here the sample spans over 55,000 clones, about 87% being singletons. The specimen was PBMCs, collected from a glioma patient whose treatment included an IDH1 peptide vaccine. Source of these receptors: a woman between 40 and 50 years old with glioma. Each CDR3 is given with its conserved first and last residue.

J: TRBJ2-7
V: TRBV7-2
CDR3: CASSLGGTAYEQYF

J: TRBJ1-1
V: TRBV7-9
CDR3: CASTNEVRGAFF

J: TRBJ2-2
V: TRBV7-9
CDR3: CASSLENTNTGELFF

J: TRBJ2-3
V: TRBV5-8
CDR3: CASSFRRGGQADTQYF

J: TRBJ2-2
V: TRBV7-9
CDR3: CASRRDRGHTGELFF

J: TRBJ1-1
V: TRBV2
CDR3: CASSDPGSDRENTEAFF

J: TRBJ1-1
V: TRBV7-9
CDR3: CASSFPEGRKRNTEAFF

J: TRBJ2-1
V: TRBV25-1
CDR3: CASTGDGHEQFF

J: TRBJ2-1
V: TRBV15
CDR3: CATSRPGGRDNEQFF

J: TRBJ1-4
V: TRBV6-1
CDR3: CASSQLRRTNEKLFF

J: TRBJ1-2
V: TRBV5-5
CDR3: CASRTRDSAPPYGYTF

J: TRBJ1-4
V: TRBV27
CDR3: CASRAPNEKLFF

J: TRBJ1-2
V: TRBV7-2
CDR3: CASSLSPQSSYGYTF

J: TRBJ2-6
V: TRBV25-1
CDR3: CASSVSTLSGANVLTF

J: TRBJ2-7
V: TRBV29-1
CDR3: CSGGDSEQYF

J: TRBJ1-6
V: TRBV7-6
CDR3: CASSLGQNSPLHF

J: TRBJ1-2
V: TRBV5-1
CDR3: CASSLDDGGKRGYTF

J: TRBJ2-7
V: TRBV6-6
CDR3: CASTQSRTGTEQYF

J: TRBJ2-1
V: TRBV7-8
CDR3: CASTRLIASSYNEQFF

J: TRBJ1-6
V: TRBV6-1
CDR3: CASSALIYSPLHF

J: TRBJ2-6
V: TRBV27
CDR3: CASSFGSGANVLTF

J: TRBJ1-3
V: TRBV6-1
CDR3: CASTTGVSGNTIYF

J: TRBJ2-2
V: TRBV10-1
CDR3: CASSGLAPKGPNFLNTGELFF

J: TRBJ1-4
V: TRBV7-9
CDR3: CASSLGQGLYEKLFF

J: TRBJ2-3
V: TRBV25-1
CDR3: CASSPLWAPDTQYF

J: TRBJ1-6
V: TRBV27
CDR3: CASSPLRGPNSPLHF

J: TRBJ2-7
V: TRBV10-3
CDR3: CAISEAGRAYEQYF

J: TRBJ2-3
V: TRBV10-1
CDR3: CASSEYGTSGTTDTQYF

J: TRBJ1-6
V: TRBV4-1
CDR3: CASSQARDRLINSPLHF

J: TRBJ1-3
V: TRBV2
CDR3: CASSPGTGTAGNTIYF

J: TRBJ1-1
V: TRBV6-5
CDR3: CASNNGPYTEAFF

J: TRBJ2-5
V: TRBV2
CDR3: CASSDWGLTQGETQYF

J: TRBJ1-2
V: TRBV5-8
CDR3: CASSFGWTGGDGYTF

J: TRBJ2-2
V: TRBV2
CDR3: CASNGDAQETGELFF

J: TRBJ1-4
V: TRBV19
CDR3: CASRRSTTNEKLFF

J: TRBJ2-3
V: TRBV28
CDR3: CASSLAGGSGGTDTQYF

J: TRBJ2-7
V: TRBV4-3
CDR3: CASSQDLALREQYF

J: TRBJ1-2
V: TRBV19
CDR3: CASSDTTGAHGYTF

J: TRBJ2-1
V: TRBV27
CDR3: CASSATALSYNEQFF

J: TRBJ2-2
V: TRBV7-9
CDR3: CASSLGPPREELFF

J: TRBJ2-6
V: TRBV25-1
CDR3: CASSEPGLAYSGANVLTF

J: TRBJ2-7
V: TRBV11-3
CDR3: CASSASGQTRNEQYF

J: TRBJ2-1
V: TRBV10-1
CDR3: CASGRGNEQFF

J: TRBJ1-2
V: TRBV20-1
CDR3: CSAKENYGYTF

J: TRBJ1-4
V: TRBV2
CDR3: CASRMTSTNEKLFF